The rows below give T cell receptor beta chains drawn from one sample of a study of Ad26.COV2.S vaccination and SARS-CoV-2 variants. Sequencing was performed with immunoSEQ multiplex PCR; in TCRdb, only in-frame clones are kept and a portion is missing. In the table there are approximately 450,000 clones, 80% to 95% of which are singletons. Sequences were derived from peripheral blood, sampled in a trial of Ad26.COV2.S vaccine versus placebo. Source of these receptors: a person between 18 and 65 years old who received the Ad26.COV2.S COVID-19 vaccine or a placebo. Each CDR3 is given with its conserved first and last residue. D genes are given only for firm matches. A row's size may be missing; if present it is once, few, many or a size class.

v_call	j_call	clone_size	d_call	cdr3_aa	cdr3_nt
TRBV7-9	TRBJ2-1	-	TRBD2	CASIRVSTSGAYNEQFF	TGTGCCAGCATTCGAGTGAGCACTAGCGGGGCCTACAATGAGCAGTTCTTC
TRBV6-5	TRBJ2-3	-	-	CASRWGTSTDTQYF	TGTGCCAGTAGGTGGGGTACTAGCACAGATACGCAGTATTTT
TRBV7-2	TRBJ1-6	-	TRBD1	CASSLKGTDYNSPLHF	TGTGCCAGCAGCTTAAAGGGGACAGACTATAATTCACCCCTCCACTTT
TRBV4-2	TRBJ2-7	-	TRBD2	CASSTTSGSSDEQYF	TGTGCCAGCAGCACAACTAGCGGGAGTTCCGACGAGCAGTACTTC
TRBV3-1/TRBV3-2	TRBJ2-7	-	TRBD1	CASGGQGLGEQYF	TGTGCCAGTGGAGGACAGGGGCTGGGGGAGCAGTACTTC
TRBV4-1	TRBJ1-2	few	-	CASSQERGAYGYTF	TGCGCCAGCAGCCAAGAGAGGGGGGCCTATGGCTACACCTTC
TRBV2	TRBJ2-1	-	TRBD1	CATQDRGPYNEQFF	TGTGCCACCCAGGACAGGGGACCCTACAATGAGCAGTTCTTC
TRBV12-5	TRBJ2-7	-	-	CASGLPLGQTEQYF	TGTGCTAGTGGTTTGCCTCTAGGACAGACCGAGCAGTACTTC
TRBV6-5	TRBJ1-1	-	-	CASREPGATAFF	TGTGCCAGCAGAGAGCCTGGGGCGACAGCTTTCTTT
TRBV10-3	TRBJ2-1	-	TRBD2	CAISAGTSSGNEQFF	TGTGCCATCAGTGCAGGGACTAGTAGTGGCAATGAGCAGTTCTTC
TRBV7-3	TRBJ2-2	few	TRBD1	CASSRDRTTGELFF	TGTGCCAGCAGCCGGGACAGGACCACCGGGGAGCTGTTTTTT
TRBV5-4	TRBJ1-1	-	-	CASSAQGNTEAFF	TGTGCCAGCAGCGCACAGGGGAACACTGAAGCTTTCTTT
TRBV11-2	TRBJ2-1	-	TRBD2	CASRLAGWGEQFF	TGTGCCAGCCGGCTAGCGGGATGGGGTGAGCAGTTCTTC
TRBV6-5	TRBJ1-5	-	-	CASSRSRGSNQPQHF	TGTGCCAGCAGCCGCTCACGGGGTAGCAATCAGCCCCAGCATTTT
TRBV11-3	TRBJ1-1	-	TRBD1	CASSSSQGAHETEAFF	TGTGCCAGCAGCTCCTCACAGGGGGCTCATGAAACTGAAGCTTTCTTT
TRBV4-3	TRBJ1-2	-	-	CASSQDRTDYYGYTF	TGCGCCAGCAGCCAAGATAGGACAGACTACTATGGCTACACCTTC
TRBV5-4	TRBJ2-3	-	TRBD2	CASSLSAGEADTQYF	TGTGCCAGCAGCTTGTCAGCGGGGGAGGCAGATACGCAGTATTTT
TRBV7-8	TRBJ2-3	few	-	CASSRTGANTDTQYF	TGTGCCAGCAGCCGGACCGGGGCCAACACAGATACGCAGTATTTT
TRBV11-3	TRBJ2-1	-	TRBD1	CASSSTGGAYNEQFF	TGTGCCAGCAGCTCAACAGGGGGCGCCTACAATGAGCAGTTCTTC
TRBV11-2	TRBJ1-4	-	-	CASSHWTSSNEKLFF	TGTGCCAGCAGCCATTGGACATCCTCTAATGAAAAACTGTTTTTT
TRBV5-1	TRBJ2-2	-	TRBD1	CASSFWTGSNTGELFF	TGCGCCAGCAGCTTTTGGACAGGTTCGAACACCGGGGAGCTGTTTTTT
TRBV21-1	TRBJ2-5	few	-	CASRTGGREQETQYF	TGTGCCAGCAGGACCGGCGGGAGAGAGCAAGAGACCCAGTACTTC
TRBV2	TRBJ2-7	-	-	CASRLGGTVSYEQYF	TGTGCCAGCCGACTAGGTGGGACAGTATCCTACGAGCAGTACTTC
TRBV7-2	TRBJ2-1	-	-	CASSLNTDNEQFF	TGTGCCAGCAGCTTAAATACGGACAATGAGCAGTTCTTC
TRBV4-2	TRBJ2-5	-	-	CASSQYAGQETQYF	TGTGCCAGCAGCCAATATGCTGGGCAAGAGACCCAGTACTTC
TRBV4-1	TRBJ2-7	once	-	CASSQGAPRGVYEQYF	TGCGCCAGCAGCCAAGGCGCACCCAGGGGAGTCTACGAGCAGTACTTC
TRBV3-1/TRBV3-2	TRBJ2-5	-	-	CASSQFQETQYF	TGTGCCAGCAGCCAATTCCAAGAGACCCAGTACTTC
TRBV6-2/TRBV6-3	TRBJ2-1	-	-	CASSPPGEQFF	TGTGCCAGCAGCCCTCCGGGTGAGCAGTTCTTC
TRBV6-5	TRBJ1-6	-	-	CASSYQGQLNSPLHF	TGTGCCAGCAGTTACCAAGGCCAGTTAAATTCACCCCTCCACTTT
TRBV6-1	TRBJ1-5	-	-	CASSEGWGNQPQHF	TGTGCCAGCAGTGAAGGGTGGGGCAATCAGCCCCAGCATTTT
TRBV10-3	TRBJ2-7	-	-	CAIRKGTQSSYEQYF	TGTGCCATCAGGAAAGGGACACAAAGCTCCTACGAGCAGTACTTC
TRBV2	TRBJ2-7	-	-	CASSPPGTYEQYF	TGTGCCAGCAGTCCGCCCGGAACATACGAGCAGTACTTC
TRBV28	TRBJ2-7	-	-	CASSSDGGLYEQYF	TGTGCCAGCAGTTCGGATGGGGGCCTCTACGAGCAGTACTTC
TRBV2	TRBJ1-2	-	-	CASTPGRFGYTF	TGTGCCAGCACCCCTGGACGGTTTGGCTACACCTTC
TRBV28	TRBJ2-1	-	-	CASNRDSGVDEQFF	TGTGCCAGCAACCGGGACTCCGGGGTCGATGAGCAGTTCTTC
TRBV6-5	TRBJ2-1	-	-	CASSYLWTGPYNEQFF	TGTGCCAGCAGTTACTTATGGACGGGGCCCTACAATGAGCAGTTCTTC
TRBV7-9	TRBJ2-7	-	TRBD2	CASSYAGVAYEQYF	TGTGCCAGCAGCTATGCGGGAGTGGCGTACGAGCAGTACTTC
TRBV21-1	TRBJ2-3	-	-	CASRRGKTDTQYF	TGTGCCAGCAGAAGGGGGAAGACAGATACGCAGTATTTT
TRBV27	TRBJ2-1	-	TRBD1	CASSWGTGSYNEQFF	TGTGCCAGCAGTTGGGGGACAGGGTCCTACAATGAGCAGTTCTTC
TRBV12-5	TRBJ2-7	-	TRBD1	CASAYTTGTGLYEQYF	TGTGCTAGTGCCTACACAACCGGGACAGGACTCTACGAGCAGTACTTC
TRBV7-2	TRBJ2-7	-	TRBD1	CASSWGQGYEQYF	TGTGCCAGCAGCTGGGGACAGGGTTATGAGCAGTACTTC
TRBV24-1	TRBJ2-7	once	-	CATTEGGSYEQYF	TGTGCCACCACCGAAGGGGGTTCCTACGAGCAGTACTTC
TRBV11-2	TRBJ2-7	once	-	CASSPSYEQYF	TGTGCCAGCAGCCCCTCCTACGAGCAGTACTTC
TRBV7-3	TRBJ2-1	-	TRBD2	CASSFGTSGAYNEQFF	TGTGCCAGCAGCTTCGGGACTAGCGGGGCTTACAATGAGCAGTTCTTC
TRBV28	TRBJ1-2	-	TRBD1	CASSLGTQGVRGYTF	TGTGCCAGCAGCCTAGGGACGCAGGGGGTACGTGGCTACACCTTC